The 29 T cell receptor beta chains listed next were all sequenced from one sample in a study of blood T cells in healthy people across ages. A sample-barcoded 5' primer and a J-beta primer mix were used in a second PCR of roughly 7 to 11 cycles. From the 5' RACE reads, TCRdb called clonotypes with MiXCR, one entry per CDR3 protein. The data show roughly 1,500,000 distinct CDR3 sequences, about 40% seen once. Sequencing used blood. These receptors all come from a woman between 18 and 29 years old in good health.

This clonotype was picked up a small number of times. The chain recombines TRBV4-1 with TRBJ1-4; 7 bases match TRBD1. The J segment lost 0 bases and the V segment lost 1 base, leaving 11 bases of the junction unmatched. The CDR3 length is 19 residues. Germline CDR1 and CDR2: MGHRA and YSYEKL. The CDR3 region is CASSQVVQGRLATNEKLFF. CDR3 bases: TGCGCCAGCAGCCAAGTAGTACAGGGGCGATTGGCAACTAATGAAAAACTGTTTTTT.

The chain uses TRBV18 and TRBJ2-7; 10 bases are shared with TRBD1. CDR3 length: 16 amino acids. V lost 3 bases to trimming and J lost 0 bases; unmatched junction nucleotides: 5. CDR1 and CDR2 from the germline V gene are KGHSH and LQKENI. CDR3 region: CASSPTGTGASYEQYF. The CDR3 DNA is TGTGCCAGCTCACCTACCGGGACAGGGGCCTCCTACGAGCAGTACTTC.

This chain joins TRBV7-6 and TRBJ2-6; TRBD2 is a possible D gene (6 bases). The ends were cut back, 0 bases at V and 0 bases at J, with 12 bases in the middle. The CDR3 sequence is 18 residues long. The germline V gene encodes CDR1 SGHVS and CDR2 FNYEAQ. The CDR3 spells CASSLAGGLISGANVLTF. In DNA form, the CDR3 reads TGTGCCAGCAGCTTAGCGGGAGGACTTATCTCTGGGGCCAACGTCCTGACTTTC. Full variable domain (outside the CDR3, taken from reference TRBV7-6 and TRBJ2-6): GAGVSQSPRYKVTKRGQDVALRCDPISGHVSLYWYRQALGQGPEFLTYFNYEAQQDKSGLPNDRFSAERPEGSISTLTIQRTEQRDSAMYRCASSLAGGLISGANVLTFGAGSRLTVL.

This clonotype has just a few counts. The chain joins TRBV12-3 or TRBV12-4 to TRBJ2-7; 10 bases align to TRBD1. This CDR3 contains 14 residues. The junction had 5 bases not matched to a gene; V was cut back by 7 bases and J by 2 bases. Here the CDR3 DNA reads TGTGCCAGCATGCCGGGACAGGGGCCCTACGAGCAGTACTTC. It yields the protein CASMPGQGPYEQYF.

This clonotype was counted between two and nine times. The V gene is TRBV6-5, the J gene TRBJ2-7; perhaps TRBD2 as D (6 bases). V lost 6 bases and J 0 bases, leaving 15 bases between the germline ends. CDR1 is MNHEY, CDR2 SVGAGI, per germline. The CDR3 is 15 residues long. CDR3 protein: CASSLPAGSSYEQYF. Here the CDR3 DNA reads TGTGCCAGCAGCCTCCCCGCCGGGAGCTCCTACGAGCAGTACTTC.

The CDR3 here is CAISGTGSHEQFF. CDR3 in DNA: TGTGCCATCAGCGGGACAGGGTCCCATGAGCAGTTCTTC. The chain couples TRBV10-3 to TRBJ2-1; 9 bases are a match to TRBD1. After removal of 6 bases from V and 8 bases from J, the junction contained 5 bases not matched to a gene. CDR1 is ENHRY and CDR2 is SYGVKD in the germline V gene. This CDR3 contains 13 residues.

This clonotype was seen only a few times. The chain is built from TRBV28 and TRBJ1-2; D gene unclear. V gave up 5 bases and J gave up 2 bases, with 6 bases separating them. The CDR3 is 12 amino acids. Germline loops: CDR1 MDHEN, CDR2 SYDVKM. As DNA, the CDR3 is TGTGCCAGCAGTCAACCCAACTATGGCTACACCTTC. Amino acid sequence: CASSQPNYGYTF.

The J gene is TRBJ2-3, the V gene TRBV10-3, with 12 bases aligning to TRBD2. Losses at the gene ends were 4 bases for V and 3 bases for J; bases not matched to a gene: 2. The CDR3 extends over 15 amino acids. Germline CDR1 ENHRY, CDR2 SYGVKD. CDR3 amino acids: CAISALAGGTDTQYF. The CDR3 coding sequence is TGTGCCATCAGTGCTCTAGCGGGAGGGACAGATACGCAGTATTTT.

This clonotype was seen ten or more times. V and J are TRBV29-1 and TRBJ2-1; D possibly corresponds to TRBD2 (6 bases). Deletions cut 4 bases from V and 3 bases from J, with 19 bases between. The CDR3 sequence is 16 residues long. Germline assignment: CDR1 SQVTM and CDR2 ANQGSEA. CDR3 amino acids: CSVVGDLPGYYNEQFF. In nucleotides, the CDR3 is TGCAGCGTTGTGGGGGACTTACCCGGCTACTACAATGAGCAGTTCTTC.

V usage is TRBV20-1 and J usage is TRBJ2-1; D may be TRBD1 (6 bases). The CDR3 is 14 residues long. Germline V gene data show CDR1 as DFQATT and CDR2 as SNEGSKA (reference sequence). V lost 6 bases to trimming and J lost 6 bases, with 18 bases between them. The CDR3: CSATGLRGSNEQFF. DNA of the CDR3: TGCAGTGCCACAGGGCTAAGAGGGTCCAATGAGCAGTTCTTC.

This chain joins TRBV7-9 and TRBJ2-1, with D uncertain. With 5 bases removed from V and 5 bases from J, the gap between germline ends came to 16 bases. This CDR3 has 15 amino acids. Germline V gene data show CDR1 as SEHNR and CDR2 as FQNEAQ (reference sequence). This CDR3 reads CASSPAGILHNEQFF. CDR3 bases: TGTGCCAGCAGCCCCGCAGGAATTCTCCACAATGAGCAGTTCTTC.

The chain employs TRBV9 and TRBJ1-1; possibly TRBD1 for D (5 bases). The germline V gene has CDR1 SGDLS and CDR2 YYNGEE. The CDR3 is 13 residues long. V was clipped by 4 bases and J by 5 bases, with 12 bases between them. CDR3 residues: CASSSSGPTEAFF. In DNA, the CDR3 is TGTGCCAGCAGCTCCTCGGGGCCGACTGAAGCTTTCTTT.

The chain joins TRBV12-3 or TRBV12-4 to TRBJ2-7; D is unclear. Between the trimmed V and J ends, which lost 7 bases and 0 bases, there was a span of 16 bases. The CDR3 spans 15 residues. The CDR3 spells CASTLGITNSYEQYF. The DNA for the CDR3 is TGTGCCAGCACCCTGGGGATAACAAACTCCTACGAGCAGTACTTC.

The V gene is TRBV27, the J gene TRBJ2-7; 15 bases are shared with TRBD2. CDR3 length equals 18 residues. With V trimmed by 5 bases and J by 2 bases, 10 bases remained unmatched. In germline, CDR1 is MNHEY, CDR2 SMNVEV (reference sequence). The CDR3 loop reads CASSLGGTSGGYTYEQYF. CDR3 DNA sequence: TGTGCCAGCAGTCTGGGAGGGACTAGCGGGGGGTATACCTACGAGCAGTACTTC.

This sequence joins TRBV20-1 and TRBJ1-2; D might be TRBD1 (6 bases). The CDR3 is 14 residues long. V gave up 7 bases and J gave up 13 bases, with 28 bases separating them. CDR1 and CDR2 (germline): DFQATT, SNEGSKA (reference sequence). DNA of the CDR3: TGCAGTGTGGTCGGGCAGGGGCTCCTAGGGGTCTGCACCTTC. Translation gives CSVVGQGLLGVCTF.

This chain uses TRBV30 with TRBJ2-3; D gene ambiguous. The CDR3 consists of 14 residues. The ends were cut back, 5 bases at V and 0 bases at J, with 12 bases in the middle. The V gene's germline CDR1 is GTSNPN and CDR2 SVGIG (reference sequence). The CDR3, as DNA: TGTGCCTGGCTCGCAGGTCCTAGCACAGATACGCAGTATTTT. This gives the protein CAWLAGPSTDTQYF.

This clonotype showed up just a few times. The J gene is TRBJ1-2, the V gene TRBV30; no firm D call. The V gene's germline CDR1 is GTSNPN and CDR2 SVGIG (reference sequence). Trimming cost V 3 bases and J 1 base, with 15 bases left between them. The CDR3 is 15 residues long. The CDR3 reads CAWRERSGVNYGYTF. In DNA form, the CDR3 reads TGTGCCTGGAGGGAGCGGTCAGGCGTTAACTATGGCTACACCTTC.

The rearrangement joins TRBV2 to TRBJ1-2, with a possible D match to TRBD1 (6 bases). Looked up from germline, CDR1 is SNHLY and CDR2 is FYNNEI. This CDR3 has 12 residues. V shed 2 bases and J shed 12 bases, with 13 bases lying between them. CDR3 DNA sequence: TGTGCCAGCAGTGAAAGGGGGACCCTTAACACCTTC. It encodes CASSERGTLNTF.

This chain links TRBV4-2 with TRBJ2-3; 10 nucleotides agree with TRBD2. V dropped 2 bases and J dropped 1; count of bases not matched to a gene: 6. Germline CDR1 is LGHNA and CDR2 is YNFKEQ. The CDR3 contains 17 residues. The CDR3 DNA sequence: TGTGCCAGCAGCCAACTTCCCCTAGCGGGAGGCACAGATACGCAGTATTTT. Amino acid sequence: CASSQLPLAGGTDTQYF.

This clonotype appeared a few times. The rearrangement links TRBV7-8 to TRBJ2-7; D perhaps matches TRBD1 (6 bases). The length of the CDR3 is 14 residues. Trimming cost V 7 bases and J 2 bases, with 15 bases left between them. The germline CDR1 and CDR2 sequences are SGHVS and FQNEAQ. For the CDR3, the DNA is TGTGCCAGCACCCTGGCAGGGGTCACCTACGAGCAGTACTTC. It is translated as CASTLAGVTYEQYF.

The chain carries TRBV20-1 and TRBJ1-1; tentatively, D is TRBD1 (5 bases). Trimming cost V 0 bases and J 5 bases, with 13 bases left between them. CDR1 DFQATT and CDR2 SNEGSKA come from the germline V gene (reference sequence). CDR3 length equals 14 residues. The CDR3 DNA reads as TGCAGTGCTAGAGAATGCATTGGGGGGACTGAAGCTTTCTTT. Amino acids: CSARECIGGTEAFF.

This clonotype has only a few counts. The chain carries TRBV24-1 and TRBJ2-1; no clear D. Trimming cost V 3 bases and J 2 bases, with 19 bases left between them. The CDR3 spans 18 residues. The germline gives CDR1 KGHDR, CDR2 SFDVKD. CDR3 sequence reads: CATSDPAQPKSAYNEQFF. The CDR3 coding sequence is TGTGCCACCAGTGATCCAGCACAGCCCAAGTCGGCCTACAATGAGCAGTTCTTC.

This chain links TRBV4-1 with TRBJ2-1; either TRBD1 or TRBD2 may fit D (5 bases each). CDR1 and CDR2 from the germline V gene are MGHRA and YSYEKL. The CDR3 runs 14 residues. V lost 3 bases and J 10 bases, leaving 16 bases between the germline ends. This CDR3 is CASSHPTVPGEQFF. DNA for the CDR3: TGCGCCAGCAGCCATCCGACAGTCCCGGGGGAGCAGTTCTTC.

The chain employs TRBV12-1 and TRBJ2-3. TRBV12-1 is assigned pseudogene status. The CDR3 covers 17 residues. CDR3 sequence reads: CASSFGRLSGGTDTQYF. The CDR3 coding sequence is TGTGCCAGCAGCTTTGGGCGACTAAGCGGGGGCACAGATACGCAGTATTTT.

This chain joins TRBV5-6 and TRBJ1-1, with 9 nucleotides matching TRBD1. This CDR3 has 14 amino acids. J was trimmed by 7 bases and V by 5 bases; bases with no gene match: 9. Germline V lookup: CDR1 SGHDT, CDR2 YYEEEE. CDR3 bases: TGTGCCAGCAGACTCCCGGGACAGGGAGGTGAAGCTTTCTTT. Protein product: CASRLPGQGGEAFF. Together with reference TRBV5-6 and TRBJ1-1, the CDR3 gives the full variable domain: DAGVTQSPTHLIKTRGQQVTLRCSPKSGHDTVSWYQQALGQGPQFIFQYYEEEERQRGNFPDRFSGHQFPNYSSELNVNALLLGDSALYLCASRLPGQGGEAFFGQGTRLTVV.

The chain employs TRBV3-1 and TRBJ2-5, with 7 bases lining up with TRBD1. V lost 10 bases, J lost 4 bases, and 9 bases stayed unmatched. Germline assignment: CDR1 LGHDT and CDR2 YNNKEL (reference sequence). This CDR3 region has 13 residues. CDR3 coding DNA: TGTGCCACCCGACTACAGGGGAGAGAGACCCAGTACTTC. Translating it yields CATRLQGRETQYF.

This chain joins TRBV7-2 and TRBJ2-7; 11 bases map to TRBD2. The CDR3 has 17 amino acids. Germline V gene data show CDR1 as SGHTA and CDR2 as FQGNSA. With 5 bases clipped from V and 4 bases from J, the junction kept 13 bases outside the gene matches. The CDR3 coding sequence is TGTGCCAGCAGCATGAAAAGTGGGACTAGCGGCCCTTACGAGCAGTACTTC. As protein: CASSMKSGTSGPYEQYF.

Ten or more counts support this clonotype. V gene TRBV7-2 combines with J gene TRBJ2-7; 11 nucleotides align to TRBD2. The CDR3 spans 15 residues. Germline V lookup: CDR1 SGHTA, CDR2 FQGNSA. J lost 0 bases, V lost 2 bases, and 0 bases had no gene match. The CDR3 protein is CASSLTSGSSYEQYF. The CDR3 bases are TGTGCCAGCAGCTTAACTAGCGGGAGCTCCTACGAGCAGTACTTC.

V is TRBV6-1 and J is TRBJ1-2; the match to TRBD1 covers 8 bases. The CDR3 extends over 15 amino acids. CDR1 MNHNS and CDR2 SASEGT come from the germline V gene. V was pared by 2 bases and J by 3 bases, with 5 bases of the junction left unmatched. The CDR3 reads CASSEPGGADYGYTF. The CDR3 coding sequence is TGTGCCAGCAGTGAACCAGGGGGCGCCGACTATGGCTACACCTTC.